The next 22 T cell receptor beta chains were all read from a single sample in a study of blood T cell repertoires in COVID-19. Measured with immunoSEQ multiplex PCR; TCRdb has only the in-frame clones, and not every one. The table includes a few hundred thousand clones, about 85% detected once. Sequences were obtained from peripheral blood. The receptors were sampled from a man between 18 and 29 years old with active or convalescent COVID-19.

This clone appeared a single time. The chain recombines TRBV11-2 with TRBJ1-1; no firm D call. Germline CDR1 is SGHAT and CDR2 is FQNNGV. V dropped 5 bases and J dropped 2 bases, with 12 bases sitting between them. The CDR3 is 14 amino acids. The CDR3 loop reads CASSPRSGNTEAFF. In DNA form, the CDR3 reads TGTGCCAGCAGCCCTAGGTCGGGTAACACTGAAGCTTTCTTT.

The V and J genes are TRBV5-1 and TRBJ2-1; tentatively, D is TRBD2 (6 bases). Germline assignment: CDR1 SGHRS and CDR2 YFSETQ. The CDR3 contains 16 residues. V gave up 2 bases and J gave up 1 base, with 13 bases separating them. The CDR3 here is CASSLQDYGSYNEQFF. DNA for the CDR3: TGCGCCAGCAGCTTACAGGACTACGGTTCCTACAATGAGCAGTTCTTC.

The chain employs TRBV10-3 and TRBJ1-5, with D possibly TRBD1 on 5 matching bases. V lost 4 bases to trimming and J lost 4 bases, with 8 bases between them. This CDR3 region has 13 residues. Germline values: CDR1 ENHRY, CDR2 SYGVKD. In DNA, the CDR3 is TGTGCCATCAGTGGGCAGGGTAATCAGCCCCAGCATTTT. Its protein product is CAISGQGNQPQHF.

The chain links TRBV5-1 to TRBJ2-5, with D hard to call. CDR1 and CDR2 from the germline V gene are SGHRS and YFSETQ. There are 14 residues in the CDR3. V lost 6 bases and J 2 bases, leaving 14 bases between the germline ends. CDR3 sequence (DNA): TGCGCCAGCAACCCCGGTAACCTACAAGAGACCCAGTACTTC. Encoded protein: CASNPGNLQETQYF.

The V and J genes are TRBV7-2 and TRBJ2-7; 9 bases map to TRBD1. Germline assignment: CDR1 SGHTA and CDR2 FQGNSA. With V trimmed by 5 bases and J by 2 bases, 4 bases remained unmatched. CDR3 length: 14 residues. The CDR3 DNA is TGTGCCAGCAGCGCGAGGACAGGGGCCTACGAGCAGTACTTC. This sequence encodes CASSARTGAYEQYF. The full variable domain, rest sourced from reference TRBV7-2 and TRBJ2-7, is GAGVSQSPSNKVTEKGKDVELRCDPISGHTALYWYRQSLGQGLEFLIYFQGNSAPDKSGLPSDRFSAERTGGSVSTLTIQRTQQEDSAVYLCASSARTGAYEQYFGPGTRLTVT.

The J gene is TRBJ2-1, the V gene TRBV5-4; TRBD2 aligns across 10 bases. Germline V gene sequence: CDR1 SGHNT, CDR2 YYREEE (reference sequence). The trim removed 4 bases at V and 9 bases at J, leaving 13 bases unmatched. This CDR3 has 16 residues. The CDR3 loop reads CASSPTGSGGAGEQFF. CDR3 DNA sequence: TGTGCCAGCAGCCCGACGGGGAGCGGGGGGGCCGGTGAGCAGTTCTTC.

The rearrangement links TRBV27 to TRBJ1-2, with D possibly matching TRBD1 (6 bases). The CDR3 sequence is 19 residues long. Germline CDR1 is MNHEY and CDR2 is SMNVEV (reference sequence). With 5 bases removed from V and 4 bases from J, the gap between germline ends came to 29 bases. The CDR3 here is CASSHLGVQGPGGTYGYTF. CDR3 nucleotides: TGTGCCAGCAGTCACCTAGGGGTACAGGGACCCGGCGGTACCTATGGCTACACCTTC.

Here the CDR3 DNA reads TGTGCCAGCAGCTTAGTAGGAGGTAACACTGAAGCTTTCTTT. Amino acids: CASSLVGGNTEAFF. The chain uses TRBV7-9 and TRBJ1-1; D call uncertain. V lost 1 base to trimming and J lost 2 bases, with 8 bases between them. The CDR3 contains 14 residues. Germline-derived CDR1 and CDR2 are SEHNR and FQNEAQ (reference sequence).

J is TRBJ2-7 and V is TRBV5-1, with 8 bases matching TRBD2. CDR1 and CDR2 from the germline V gene are SGHRS and YFSETQ. The CDR3 contains 16 residues. The ends lost 8 bases at V and 4 bases at J; junction bases unmatched: 17. CDR3 bases: TGCGCCAGTGCTCTTCCAACCGGGACTAGACTTTACGAGCAGTACTTC. It yields the protein CASALPTGTRLYEQYF.

This clone was counted a single time. This sequence joins TRBV5-4 and TRBJ1-2; perhaps TRBD1 as D (6 bases). Germline V gene sequence: CDR1 SGHNT, CDR2 YYREEE (reference sequence). This CDR3 contains 14 residues. The V end lost 4 bases, the J end lost 2 bases, and 12 bases lay between the germline ends. The CDR3 DNA reads TGTGCCAGCAGCCGTATAACAGGGAACTATGGCTACACCTTC. Protein sequence: CASSRITGNYGYTF.

The chain combines TRBV28 with TRBJ1-5; D gene unclear. Trimming stripped 3 bases from V and 4 bases from J, with 4 bases between. The germline V gene has CDR1 MDHEN and CDR2 SYDVKM. The CDR3 is 12 residues long. CDR3 residues: CASSFLNQPQHF. The CDR3 bases are TGTGCCAGCAGTTTTCTGAATCAGCCCCAGCATTTT.

This clone has ten or more counts. This chain links TRBV4-2 with TRBJ2-7; 8 nucleotides line up with TRBD1. Trimming took 4 bases from V and 6 from J; bases not matched to a gene: 11. Germline values: CDR1 LGHNA, CDR2 YNFKEQ. The CDR3 sequence is 15 residues long. The chain's CDR3 is CASSPNRDRPGEQYF. The CDR3 DNA is TGTGCCAGCAGCCCGAACCGGGACAGGCCAGGCGAGCAGTACTTC.

This chain uses TRBV7-2 with TRBJ1-4; D is unclear. This CDR3 contains 14 residues. Trimming removed 2 bases at V and 8 bases at J, with 12 bases between. The germline CDR1 and CDR2 sequences are SGHTA and FQGNSA. The CDR3 region is CASSLYGREEKLFF. CDR3 nucleotide sequence: TGTGCCAGCAGCTTATATGGGCGGGAAGAAAAACTGTTTTTT.

The V and J genes are TRBV29-1 and TRBJ1-3, with D possibly being TRBD1 (5 bases). Trimming left V 6 bases short and J 1 base short, with 16 bases between. The CDR3 consists of 15 residues. CDR1 is SQVTM and CDR2 is ANQGSEA in the germline V gene. CDR3 nucleotides: TGCAGCGTCACGAGTGACAGTTTGTCTGGAAACACCATATATTTT. It encodes CSVTSDSLSGNTIYF.

The V and J genes are TRBV12-5 and TRBJ1-5; D is unresolved. Germline assignment: CDR1 LGHNT and CDR2 FRNRAP. V lost 6 bases and J lost 4, with 10 bases in between. This CDR3 comprises 13 residues. The CDR3 loop is CASGADGNQPQHF. The CDR3 bases are TGTGCTAGTGGAGCGGACGGGAATCAGCCCCAGCATTTT.

This chain links TRBV11-2 with TRBJ1-4; tentative D call: TRBD1 (6 bases). The CDR3 totals 13 residues. Germline V lookup: CDR1 SGHAT, CDR2 FQNNGV. The V end lost 4 bases, the J end lost 13 bases, and 16 bases lay between the germline ends. Here the CDR3 reads CASSSLQGSILFF. In DNA form, the CDR3 reads TGTGCCAGCAGCTCCTTACAGGGAAGTATACTGTTTTTT.

The sample holds one count of this clone. The V call is TRBV7-9, the J call TRBJ2-7; D remains ambiguous. CDR3 length equals 12 residues. Germline CDR1 is SEHNR and CDR2 is FQNEAQ (reference sequence). Trimming took 5 bases from V and 2 from J, leaving 7 bases between them. The CDR3 bases are TGTGCCAGCAGCAAAGGGCCCTACGAGCAGTACTTC. The encoded protein is CASSKGPYEQYF.

The chain has TRBV11-3 and TRBJ2-5; D remains unclear. The CDR3 consists of 16 residues. Looked up from germline, CDR1 is SGHNT and CDR2 is YENEEA. The ends were cut back, 1 base at V and 2 bases at J, with 14 bases in the middle. CDR3 region: CASSLGPRHSQETQYF. CDR3 DNA: TGTGCCAGCAGCTTAGGTCCGCGACACAGTCAAGAGACCCAGTACTTC.

The chain combines TRBV11-1 with TRBJ2-1; TRBD2 aligns across 12 bases. V shed 4 bases, J shed 10 bases, and the junction held 5 bases outside the gene matches. Germline V gene data show CDR1 as SGHAT and CDR2 as FQDESV (reference sequence). The CDR3 contains 14 residues. The CDR3 loop is CASSSSGRAREQFF. DNA for the CDR3: TGTGCCAGCAGCTCTAGCGGGAGGGCCAGGGAGCAGTTCTTC.

The chain carries TRBV28 and TRBJ1-5; no reliable D call. Looked up from germline, CDR1 is MDHEN and CDR2 is SYDVKM. The CDR3 spans 14 residues. Trimming shortened V by 2 bases and J by 2 bases, and 7 bases separated the two germline ends. The CDR3: CASSLAQGNQPQHF. CDR3 DNA: TGTGCCAGCAGTTTAGCTCAGGGCAATCAGCCCCAGCATTTT.

This clone was found a few times. This sequence joins TRBV19 and TRBJ2-7; D may be TRBD2 (6 bases). The CDR3 is 15 residues long. Per germline, CDR1 LNHDA and CDR2 SQIVND (reference sequence). V was cut by 2 bases and J by 6 bases, with 17 bases left in between. The CDR3 loop reads CASSILGGSTGEQYF. In DNA, the CDR3 is TGTGCCAGTAGTATATTGGGGGGATCCACCGGCGAGCAGTACTTC.

This clone came up once. The gene calls are TRBV29-1 and TRBJ1-1, with D tentatively TRBD1 (6 bases). The CDR3 is 14 residues long. The V and J ends lost 6 bases and 0 bases respectively, with 14 bases between them. Germline lookup yields CDR1 SQVTM and CDR2 ANQGSEA. CDR3 sequence: CSVTERQVNTEAFF. CDR3 DNA sequence: TGCAGCGTAACCGAGAGACAGGTGAACACTGAAGCTTTCTTT.